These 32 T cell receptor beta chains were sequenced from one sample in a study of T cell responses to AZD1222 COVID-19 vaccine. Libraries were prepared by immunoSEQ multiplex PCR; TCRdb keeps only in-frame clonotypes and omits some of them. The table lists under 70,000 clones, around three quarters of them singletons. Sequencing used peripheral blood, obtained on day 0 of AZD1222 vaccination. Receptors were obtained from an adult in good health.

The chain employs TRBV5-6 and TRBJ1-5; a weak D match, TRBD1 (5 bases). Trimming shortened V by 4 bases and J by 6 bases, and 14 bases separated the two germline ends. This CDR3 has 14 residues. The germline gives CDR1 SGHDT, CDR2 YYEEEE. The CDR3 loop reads CASSRRDGGQPQHF. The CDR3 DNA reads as TGTGCCAGCAGCCGTCGGGACGGCGGTCAGCCCCAGCATTTT.

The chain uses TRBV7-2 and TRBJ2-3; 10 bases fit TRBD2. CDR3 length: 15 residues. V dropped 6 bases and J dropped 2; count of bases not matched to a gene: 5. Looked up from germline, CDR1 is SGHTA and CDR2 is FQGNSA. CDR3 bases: TGTGCCAGCAGGTGGACTAGCGGACTCACAGATACGCAGTATTTT. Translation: CASRWTSGLTDTQYF. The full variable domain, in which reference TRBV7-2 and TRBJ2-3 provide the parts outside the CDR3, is GAGVSQSPSNKVTEKGKDVELRCDPISGHTALYWYRQSLGQGLEFLIYFQGNSAPDKSGLPSDRFSAERTGGSVSTLTIQRTQQEDSAVYLCASRWTSGLTDTQYFGPGTRLTVL.

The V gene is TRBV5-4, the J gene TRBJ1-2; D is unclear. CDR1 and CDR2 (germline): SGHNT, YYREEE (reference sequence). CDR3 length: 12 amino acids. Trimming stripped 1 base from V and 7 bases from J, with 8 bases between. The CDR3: CASSLKLSGYTF. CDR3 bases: TGTGCCAGCAGCTTGAAACTGAGTGGCTACACCTTC. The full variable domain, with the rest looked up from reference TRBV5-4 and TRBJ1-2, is ETGVTQSPTHLIKTRGQQVTLRCSSQSGHNTVSWYQQALGQGPQFIFQYYREEENGRGNFPPRFSGLQFPNYSSELNVNALELDDSALYLCASSLKLSGYTFGSGTRLTVV.

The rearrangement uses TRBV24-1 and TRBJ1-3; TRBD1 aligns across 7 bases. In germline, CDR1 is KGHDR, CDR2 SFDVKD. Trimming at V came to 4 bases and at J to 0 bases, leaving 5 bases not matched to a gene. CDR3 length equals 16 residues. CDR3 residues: CATSDPTGDSGNTIYF. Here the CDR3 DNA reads TGTGCCACCAGTGACCCAACAGGGGACTCTGGAAACACCATATATTTT.

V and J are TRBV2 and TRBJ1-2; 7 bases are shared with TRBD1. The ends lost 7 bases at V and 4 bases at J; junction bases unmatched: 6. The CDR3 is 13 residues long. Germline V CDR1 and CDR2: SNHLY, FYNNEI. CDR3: CASTRTGAYGYTF. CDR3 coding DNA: TGTGCCAGCACCAGGACAGGAGCCTATGGCTACACCTTC.

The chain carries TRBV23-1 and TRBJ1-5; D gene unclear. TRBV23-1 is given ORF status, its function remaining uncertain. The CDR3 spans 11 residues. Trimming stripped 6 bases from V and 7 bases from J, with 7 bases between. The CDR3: CASSDKQPQHF. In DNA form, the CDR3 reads TGCGCCAGCAGCGACAAGCAGCCCCAGCATTTT.

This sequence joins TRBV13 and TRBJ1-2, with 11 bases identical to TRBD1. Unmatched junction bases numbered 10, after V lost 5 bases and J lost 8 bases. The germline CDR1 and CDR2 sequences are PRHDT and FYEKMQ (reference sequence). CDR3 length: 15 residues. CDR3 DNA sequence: TGTGCCAGCAGCGGACCGGGACAGGGGGTGGAGGGCTACACCTTC. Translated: CASSGPGQGVEGYTF.

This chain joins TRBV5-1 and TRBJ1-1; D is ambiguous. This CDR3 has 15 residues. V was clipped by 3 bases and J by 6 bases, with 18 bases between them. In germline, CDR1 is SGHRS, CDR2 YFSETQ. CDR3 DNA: TGCGCCAGCAGCTGGGCCAGCTCCTCCGGGGCTGAAGCTTTCTTT. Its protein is CASSWASSSGAEAFF.

This CDR3 is CAWSVPGTGELFF. DNA of the CDR3: TGTGCCTGGAGTGTACCGGGCACCGGGGAGCTGTTTTTT. The chain links TRBV30 to TRBJ2-2, with D hard to call. The CDR3 runs 13 residues. Germline CDR1 is GTSNPN and CDR2 is SVGIG (reference sequence). Trimming removed 0 bases from V and 4 bases from J, with 6 bases in between.

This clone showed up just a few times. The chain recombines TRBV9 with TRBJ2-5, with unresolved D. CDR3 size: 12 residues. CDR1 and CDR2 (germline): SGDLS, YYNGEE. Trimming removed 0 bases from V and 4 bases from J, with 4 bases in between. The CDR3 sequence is CASSVDGETQYF. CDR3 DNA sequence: TGTGCCAGCAGCGTAGACGGAGAGACCCAGTACTTC.

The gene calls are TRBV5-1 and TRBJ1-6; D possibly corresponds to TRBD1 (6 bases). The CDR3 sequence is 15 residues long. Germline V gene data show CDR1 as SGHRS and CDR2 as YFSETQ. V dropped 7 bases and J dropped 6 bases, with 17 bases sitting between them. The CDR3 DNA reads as TGCGCCAGCGGCCTGTCGGGACAACTTAATTCACCCCTCCACTTT. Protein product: CASGLSGQLNSPLHF.

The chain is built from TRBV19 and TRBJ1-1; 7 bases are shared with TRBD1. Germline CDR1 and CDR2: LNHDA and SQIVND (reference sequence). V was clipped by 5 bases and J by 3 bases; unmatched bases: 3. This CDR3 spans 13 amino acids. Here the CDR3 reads CASSFTGDTEAFF. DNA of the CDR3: TGTGCCAGTAGTTTCACAGGGGACACTGAAGCTTTCTTT.

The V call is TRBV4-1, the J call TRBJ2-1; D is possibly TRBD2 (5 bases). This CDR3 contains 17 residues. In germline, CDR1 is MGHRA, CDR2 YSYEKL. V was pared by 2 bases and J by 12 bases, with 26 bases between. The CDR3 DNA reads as TGCGCCAGCAGCCAAAGTAAGGTATTGGAGCCTTATCGGGGGCAGTTCTTC. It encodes CASSQSKVLEPYRGQFF.

The CDR3 reads CASSEGAAPGEKLFF. The CDR3 nucleotides are TGTGCCAGCAGTGAAGGGGCAGCCCCGGGGGAAAAACTGTTTTTT. V and J are TRBV2 and TRBJ1-4; D not certain. The ends were cut back, 1 base at V and 8 bases at J, with 14 bases in the middle. The CDR3 loop spans 15 amino acids. Germline CDR1 SNHLY, CDR2 FYNNEI.

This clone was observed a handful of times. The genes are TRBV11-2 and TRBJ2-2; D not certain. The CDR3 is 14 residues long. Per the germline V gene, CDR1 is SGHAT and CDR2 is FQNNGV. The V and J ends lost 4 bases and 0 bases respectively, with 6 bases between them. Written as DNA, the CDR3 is TGTGCCAGCAGCTCCGTTTCGAACACCGGGGAGCTGTTTTTT. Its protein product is CASSSVSNTGELFF.

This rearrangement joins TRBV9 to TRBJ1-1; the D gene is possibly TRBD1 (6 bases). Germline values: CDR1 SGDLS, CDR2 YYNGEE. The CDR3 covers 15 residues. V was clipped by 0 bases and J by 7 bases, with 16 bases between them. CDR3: CASSVGGRGLDEAFF. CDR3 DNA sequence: TGTGCCAGCAGCGTAGGGGGCAGGGGATTAGATGAAGCTTTCTTT.

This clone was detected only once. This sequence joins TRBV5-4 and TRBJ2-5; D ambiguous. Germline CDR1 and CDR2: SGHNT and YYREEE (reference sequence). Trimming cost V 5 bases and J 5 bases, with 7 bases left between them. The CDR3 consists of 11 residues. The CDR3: CASRAQETQYF. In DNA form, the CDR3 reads TGTGCCAGCAGGGCTCAGGAGACCCAGTACTTC.

The CDR3 is CASSAGHWNTEAFF. In nucleotides, the CDR3 is TGCGCCAGCAGCGCGGGACACTGGAACACTGAAGCTTTCTTT. The genes are TRBV5-1 and TRBJ1-1, with D tentatively TRBD1 (6 bases). This CDR3 comprises 14 residues. V lost 4 bases and J lost 1, with 11 bases in between. CDR1 SGHRS and CDR2 YFSETQ come from the germline V gene.

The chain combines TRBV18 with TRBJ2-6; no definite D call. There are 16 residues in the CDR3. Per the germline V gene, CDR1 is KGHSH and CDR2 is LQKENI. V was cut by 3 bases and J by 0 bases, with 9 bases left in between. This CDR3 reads CASSPGVSSGANVLTF. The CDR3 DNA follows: TGTGCCAGCTCACCTGGAGTTTCCTCTGGGGCCAACGTCCTGACTTTC.

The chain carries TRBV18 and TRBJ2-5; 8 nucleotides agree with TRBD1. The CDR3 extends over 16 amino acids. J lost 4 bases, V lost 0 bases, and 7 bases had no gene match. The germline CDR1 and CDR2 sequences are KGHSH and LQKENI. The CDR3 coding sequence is TGTGCCAGCTCACCACCGTCGACAGGGGCCCGAGAGACCCAGTACTTC. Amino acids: CASSPPSTGARETQYF.

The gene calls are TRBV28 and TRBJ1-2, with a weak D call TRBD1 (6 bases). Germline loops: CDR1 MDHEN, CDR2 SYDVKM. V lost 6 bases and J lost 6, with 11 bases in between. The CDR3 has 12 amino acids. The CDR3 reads CASSTGFDGYTF. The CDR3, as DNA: TGTGCCAGCAGCACAGGGTTCGATGGCTACACCTTC.

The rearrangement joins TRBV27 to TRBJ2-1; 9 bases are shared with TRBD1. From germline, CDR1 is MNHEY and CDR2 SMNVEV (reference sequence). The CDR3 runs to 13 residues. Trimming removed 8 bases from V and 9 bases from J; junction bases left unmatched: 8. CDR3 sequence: CASFPGQGSEQFF. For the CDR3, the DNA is TGTGCCAGCTTCCCGGGACAGGGAAGTGAGCAGTTCTTC.

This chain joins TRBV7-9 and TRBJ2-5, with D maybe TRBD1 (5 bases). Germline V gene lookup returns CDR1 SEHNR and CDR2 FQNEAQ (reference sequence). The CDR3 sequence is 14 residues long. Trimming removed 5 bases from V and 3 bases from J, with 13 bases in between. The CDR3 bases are TGTGCCAGCAGCCCCACTGTAGGGGAAGAGACCCAGTACTTC. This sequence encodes CASSPTVGEETQYF. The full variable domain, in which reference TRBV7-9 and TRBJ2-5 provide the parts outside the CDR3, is DTGVSQNPRHKITKRGQNVTFRCDPISEHNRLYWYRQTLGQGPEFLTYFQNEAQLEKSRLLSDRFSAERPKGSFSTLEIQRTEQGDSAMYLCASSPTVGEETQYFGPGTRLLVL.

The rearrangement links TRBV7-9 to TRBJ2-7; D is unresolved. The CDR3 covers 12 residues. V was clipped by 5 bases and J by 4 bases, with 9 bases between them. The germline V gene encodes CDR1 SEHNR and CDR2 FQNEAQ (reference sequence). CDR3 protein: CASSIELYEQYF. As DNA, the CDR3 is TGTGCCAGCAGCATAGAACTGTACGAGCAGTACTTC.

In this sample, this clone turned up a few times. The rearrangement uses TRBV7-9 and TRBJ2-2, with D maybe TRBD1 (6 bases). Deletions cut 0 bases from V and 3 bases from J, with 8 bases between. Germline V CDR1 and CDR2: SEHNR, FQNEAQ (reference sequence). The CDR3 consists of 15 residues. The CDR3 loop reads CASSLAGTHTGELFF. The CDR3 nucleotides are TGTGCCAGCAGCTTAGCGGGGACACACACCGGGGAGCTGTTTTTT.

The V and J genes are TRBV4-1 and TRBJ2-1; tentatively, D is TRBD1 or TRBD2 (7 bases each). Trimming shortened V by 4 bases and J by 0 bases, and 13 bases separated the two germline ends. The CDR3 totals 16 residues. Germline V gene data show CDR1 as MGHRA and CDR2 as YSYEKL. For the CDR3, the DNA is TGCGCCAGCAGCCCAGGGGGGGCTAGCTCCTACAATGAGCAGTTCTTC. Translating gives CASSPGGASSYNEQFF.

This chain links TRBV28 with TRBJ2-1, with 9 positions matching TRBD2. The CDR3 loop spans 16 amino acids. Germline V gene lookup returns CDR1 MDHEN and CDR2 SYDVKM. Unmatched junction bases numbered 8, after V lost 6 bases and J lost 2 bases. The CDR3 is CASRPSSGAAYNEQFF. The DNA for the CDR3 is TGTGCCAGCAGACCCTCTAGCGGGGCAGCCTACAATGAGCAGTTCTTC.

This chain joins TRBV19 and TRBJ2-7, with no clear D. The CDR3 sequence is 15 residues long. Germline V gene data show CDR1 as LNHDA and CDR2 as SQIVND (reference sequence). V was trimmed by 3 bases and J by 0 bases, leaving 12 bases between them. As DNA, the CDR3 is TGTGCCAGTAGTATTAATGCTCTGAGCTCCTACGAGCAGTACTTC. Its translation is CASSINALSSYEQYF.

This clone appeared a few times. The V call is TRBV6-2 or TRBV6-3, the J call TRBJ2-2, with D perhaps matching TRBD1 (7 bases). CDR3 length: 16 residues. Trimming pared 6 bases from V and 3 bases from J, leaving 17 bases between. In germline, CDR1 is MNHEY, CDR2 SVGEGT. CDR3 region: CASSDQDRDYTGELFF. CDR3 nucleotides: TGTGCCAGCAGCGATCAAGACAGGGACTACACCGGGGAGCTGTTTTTT.

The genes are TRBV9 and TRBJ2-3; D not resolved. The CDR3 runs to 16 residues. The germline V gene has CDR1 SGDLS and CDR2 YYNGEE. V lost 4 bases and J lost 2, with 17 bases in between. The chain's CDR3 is CASSSQGSYATDTQYF. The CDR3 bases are TGTGCCAGCAGCTCCCAAGGGTCCTACGCCACAGATACGCAGTATTTT. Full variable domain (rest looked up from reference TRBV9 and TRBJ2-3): DSGVTQTPKHLITATGQRVTLRCSPRSGDLSVYWYQQSLDQGLQFLIQYYNGEERAKGNILERFSAQQFPDLHSELNLSSLELGDSALYFCASSSQGSYATDTQYFGPGTRLTVL.

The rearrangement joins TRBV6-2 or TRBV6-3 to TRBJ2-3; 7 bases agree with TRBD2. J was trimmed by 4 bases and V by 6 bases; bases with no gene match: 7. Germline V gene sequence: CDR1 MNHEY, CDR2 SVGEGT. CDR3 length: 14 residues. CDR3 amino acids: CASSQSGAADTQYF. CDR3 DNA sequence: TGTGCCAGCAGCCAAAGCGGGGCTGCAGATACGCAGTATTTT.

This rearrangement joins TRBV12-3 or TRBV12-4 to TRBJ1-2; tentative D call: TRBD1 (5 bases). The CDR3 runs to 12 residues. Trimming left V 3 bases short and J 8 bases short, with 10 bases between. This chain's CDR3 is CASSFFDSGYTF. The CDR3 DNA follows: TGTGCCAGCAGTTTCTTCGACAGCGGCTACACCTTC.